The sequence of this T cell receptor (beta chain) was determined in a study of cytomegalovirus exposure and HLA in healthy donors. PCR involved 60 Vbeta and 13 Jbeta primers. Libraries were prepared by immunoSEQ multiplex PCR; TCRdb keeps only in-frame clonotypes and omits some of them. The table records more than 200,000 clones, approximately 83% of them present only once. Germline V gene data show CDR1 as MDHEN and CDR2 as SYDVKM. CDR3 size: 18 residues. Trimming took off 3 bases at V and 4 bases at J, with 24 bases between the two ends. Sequenced input: PBMCs. The sequence came from a girl aged 5-17 years in good health and CMV-seronegative. This chain links TRBV28 with TRBJ2-5, with D possibly being TRBD1 (5 bases). The CDR3 DNA follows: TGTGCCAGCAGTTTGATTCTGGGTCCGCAGGGTAGGAGAGAGACCCAGTACTTC. Amino acid sequence: CASSLILGPQGRRETQYF.